A selection of T cell receptor beta chains follows, all from one sample in a study of blood T cell repertoires in COVID-19. Using immunoSEQ multiplex PCR, the repertoire was profiled, and TCRdb retains in-frame clones only, with some absent. The sample holds about 320,000 clones, roughly 85% seen once. The sample consisted of PBMCs or T cells enriched from blood (not recorded which). These receptor sequences come from a woman in her 30s who had been exposed to COVID-19. CDR3s include the opening cysteine and the closing phenylalanine or tryptophan. Each record gives: V gene, J gene, D gene, CDR3 protein, CDR3 DNA. D genes are given only for firm matches.

v_gene: TRBV18
j_gene: TRBJ2-7
d_gene: TRBD1
CDR3aa: CASSRDRDYWQYF
CDR3nt: TGTGCCAGCTCACGGGACAGGGATTATTGGCAGTACTTC

v_gene: TRBV30
j_gene: TRBJ1-2
d_gene: NA
CDR3aa: CAWSDGLRVGGYGYTF
CDR3nt: TGTGCCTGGAGTGACGGGTTGAGGGTCGGAGGGTATGGCTACACCTTC

v_gene: TRBV19
j_gene: TRBJ1-5
d_gene: TRBD1
CDR3aa: CASITGTGGNQPQHF
CDR3nt: TGTGCCAGTATAACCGGGACAGGGGGCAATCAGCCCCAGCATTTT

v_gene: TRBV29-1
j_gene: TRBJ2-5
d_gene: NA
CDR3aa: CSVARGRQETQYF
CDR3nt: TGCAGCGTTGCCAGGGGTAGGCAAGAGACCCAGTACTTC

v_gene: TRBV7-2
j_gene: TRBJ1-2
d_gene: NA
CDR3aa: CASSLEGGLGLGYTF
CDR3nt: TGTGCCAGCAGCTTAGAGGGAGGGTTAGGACTGGGCTACACCTTC

v_gene: TRBV3-1/TRBV3-2
j_gene: TRBJ2-7
d_gene: TRBD2
CDR3aa: CASSFGTSGRSEQYF
CDR3nt: TGTGCCAGCAGCTTCGGGACTAGCGGGAGATCGGAGCAGTACTTC

v_gene: TRBV5-4
j_gene: TRBJ2-1
d_gene: TRBD2
CDR3aa: CASSAGLAGVPNEQFF
CDR3nt: TGTGCCAGCAGCGCAGGGTTAGCGGGAGTTCCTAATGAGCAGTTCTTC

v_gene: TRBV19
j_gene: TRBJ1-1
d_gene: TRBD1
CDR3aa: CASSITNRGPEEAFF
CDR3nt: TGTGCCAGTAGTATTACTAACAGGGGGCCGGAGGAAGCTTTCTTT

v_gene: TRBV6-4
j_gene: TRBJ1-4
d_gene: TRBD1
CDR3aa: CASIRQGPNEKLFF
CDR3nt: TGTGCCAGCATTCGACAGGGGCCTAATGAAAAACTGTTTTTT

v_gene: TRBV6-5
j_gene: TRBJ2-7
d_gene: TRBD1
CDR3aa: CATLRTGGTYEQYF
CDR3nt: TGTGCCACTTTAAGGACAGGGGGCACCTACGAGCAGTACTTC

v_gene: TRBV9
j_gene: TRBJ1-5
d_gene: NA
CDR3aa: CASSIEGTNQPQHF
CDR3nt: TGTGCCAGCAGCATCGAGGGCACAAATCAGCCCCAGCATTTT

v_gene: TRBV5-5
j_gene: TRBJ1-3
d_gene: NA
CDR3aa: CASSWSMTTGNTIYF
CDR3nt: TGTGCCAGCAGCTGGAGCATGACGACGGGAAACACCATATATTTT